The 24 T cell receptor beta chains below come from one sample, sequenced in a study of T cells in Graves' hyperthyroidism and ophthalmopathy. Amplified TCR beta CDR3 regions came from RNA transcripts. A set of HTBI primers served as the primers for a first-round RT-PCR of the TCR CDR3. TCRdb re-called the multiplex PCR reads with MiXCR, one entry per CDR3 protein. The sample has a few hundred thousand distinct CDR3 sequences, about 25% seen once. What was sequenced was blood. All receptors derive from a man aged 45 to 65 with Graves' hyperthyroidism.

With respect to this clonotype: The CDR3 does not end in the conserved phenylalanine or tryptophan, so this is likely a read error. CDR3: CASSLSLNTEAFS. CDR3 sequence (DNA): TGTGCCAGCAGTTTAAGCCTGAACACTGAAGCTTTCTCT. This sequence joins TRBV28 and TRBJ1-1; unclear D gene. The CDR3 sequence is 13 residues long. CDR1 is MDHEN, CDR2 SYDVKM, per germline. Trimming cost V 2 bases and J 0 bases, with 4 bases left between them.

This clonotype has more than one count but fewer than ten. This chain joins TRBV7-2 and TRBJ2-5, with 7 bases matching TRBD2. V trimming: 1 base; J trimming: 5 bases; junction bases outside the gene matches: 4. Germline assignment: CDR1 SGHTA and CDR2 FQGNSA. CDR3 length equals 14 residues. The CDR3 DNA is TGTGCCAGCAGCTTAGGGGGGGGTGTGGAGACCCAGTACTTC. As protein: CASSLGGGVETQYF. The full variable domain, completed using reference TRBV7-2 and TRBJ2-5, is GAGVSQSPSNKVTEKGKDVELRCDPISGHTALYWYRQSLGQGLEFLIYFQGNSAPDKSGLPSDRFSAERTGGSVSTLTIQRTQQEDSAVYLCASSLGGGVETQYFGPGTRLLVL.

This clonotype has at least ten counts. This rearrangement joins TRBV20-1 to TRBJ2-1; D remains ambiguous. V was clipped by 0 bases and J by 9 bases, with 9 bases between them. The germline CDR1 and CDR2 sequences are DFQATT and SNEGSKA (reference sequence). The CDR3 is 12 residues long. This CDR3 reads CSARDLGAEQFF. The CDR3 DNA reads TGCAGTGCTAGAGATCTCGGAGCTGAGCAGTTCTTC.

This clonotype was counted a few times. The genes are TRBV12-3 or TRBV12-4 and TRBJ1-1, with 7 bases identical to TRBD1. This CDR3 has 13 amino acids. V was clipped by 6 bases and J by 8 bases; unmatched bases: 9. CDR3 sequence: CASSRQGRPEAFF. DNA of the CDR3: TGTGCCAGCAGCCGACAGGGTAGGCCAGAAGCTTTCTTT.

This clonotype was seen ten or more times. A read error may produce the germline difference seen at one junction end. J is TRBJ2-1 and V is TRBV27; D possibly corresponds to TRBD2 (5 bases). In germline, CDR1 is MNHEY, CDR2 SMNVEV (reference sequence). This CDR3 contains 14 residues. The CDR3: CASSSSGFYNDQFF. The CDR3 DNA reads TGTGCCAGCAGTTCAAGCGGTTTTTACAATGATCAGTTCTTC.

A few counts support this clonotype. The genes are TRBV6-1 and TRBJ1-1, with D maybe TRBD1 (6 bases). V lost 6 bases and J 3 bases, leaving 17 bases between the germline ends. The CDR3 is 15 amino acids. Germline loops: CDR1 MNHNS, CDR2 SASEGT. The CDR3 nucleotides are TGTGCCAGCAGCCCCTTAGGGGGGGCCGACACTGAAGCTTTCTTT. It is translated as CASSPLGGADTEAFF.

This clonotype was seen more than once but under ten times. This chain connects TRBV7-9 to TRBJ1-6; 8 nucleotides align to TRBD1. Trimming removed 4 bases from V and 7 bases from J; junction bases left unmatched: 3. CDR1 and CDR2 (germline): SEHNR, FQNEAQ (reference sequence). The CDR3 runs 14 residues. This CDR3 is CASSSGGLNSPLHF. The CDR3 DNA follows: TGTGCCAGCAGCTCAGGGGGCTTGAATTCACCCCTCCACTTT.

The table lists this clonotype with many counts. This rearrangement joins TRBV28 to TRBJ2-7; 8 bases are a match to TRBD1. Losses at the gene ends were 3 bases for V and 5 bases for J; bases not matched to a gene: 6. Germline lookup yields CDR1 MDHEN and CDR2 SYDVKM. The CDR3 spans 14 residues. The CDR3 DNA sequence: TGTGCCAGCAGTTTTCAGGGGGCGGTGAACGAGCAGTACTTC. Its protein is CASSFQGAVNEQYF.

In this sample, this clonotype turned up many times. Here the CDR3 reads CRIKGPFYNEQFF. The CDR3 nucleotides are TGCAGGATAAAGGGACCCTTCTACAATGAGCAGTTCTTC. This sequence joins TRBV20-1 and TRBJ2-1; D might be TRBD1 or TRBD2, each matching 5 bases. The CDR3 has 13 residues. Germline assignment: CDR1 DFQATT and CDR2 SNEGSKA (reference sequence).

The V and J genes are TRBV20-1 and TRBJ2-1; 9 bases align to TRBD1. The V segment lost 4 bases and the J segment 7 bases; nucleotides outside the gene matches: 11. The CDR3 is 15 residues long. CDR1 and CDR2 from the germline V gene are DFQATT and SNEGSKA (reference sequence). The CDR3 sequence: CSATSGTGLSNEQFF. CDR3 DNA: TGCAGTGCTACCTCCGGGACAGGGTTATCGAATGAGCAGTTCTTC.

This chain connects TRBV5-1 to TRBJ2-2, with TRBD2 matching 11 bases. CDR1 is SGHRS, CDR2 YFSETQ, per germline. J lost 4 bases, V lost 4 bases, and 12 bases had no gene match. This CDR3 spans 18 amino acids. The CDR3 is CASSRGPSGRIGTGELFF. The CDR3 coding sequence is TGCGCCAGCAGCCGCGGGCCTAGCGGGAGGATCGGCACCGGGGAGCTGTTTTTT.

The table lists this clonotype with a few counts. DNA of the CDR3: TGTGCCAGCAGCATAGACTATACGCAGTATTTT. It specifies CASSIDYTQYF. The chain carries TRBV5-5 and TRBJ2-3; no clear D gene. Germline V lookup: CDR1 SGHKS, CDR2 YYEKEE (reference sequence). V was clipped by 4 bases and J by 7 bases, with 7 bases between them. The length of the CDR3 is 11 residues. The variable domain in full, completed from reference TRBV5-5 and TRBJ2-3, reads DAGVTQSPTHLIKTRGQQVTLRCSPISGHKSVSWYQQVLGQGPQFIFQYYEKEERGRGNFPDRFSARQFPNYSSELNVNALLLGDSALYLCASSIDYTQYFGPGTRLTVL.

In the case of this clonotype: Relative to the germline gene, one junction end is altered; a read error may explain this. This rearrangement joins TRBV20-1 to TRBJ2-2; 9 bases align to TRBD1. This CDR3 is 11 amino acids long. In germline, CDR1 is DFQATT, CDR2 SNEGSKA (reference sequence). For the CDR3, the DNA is TGCAGTGCTACCCGGGACAGGGATCTGTTTTTT. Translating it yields CSATRDRDLFF.

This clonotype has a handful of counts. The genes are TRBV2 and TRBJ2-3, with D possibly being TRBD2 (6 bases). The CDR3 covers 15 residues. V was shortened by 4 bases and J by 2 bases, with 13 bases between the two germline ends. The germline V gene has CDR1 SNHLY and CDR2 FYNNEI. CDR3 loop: CASSGRGGITDTQYF. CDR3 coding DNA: TGTGCCAGCAGTGGAAGGGGCGGGATCACAGATACGCAGTATTTT. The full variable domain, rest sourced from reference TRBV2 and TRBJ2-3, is EPEVTQTPSHQVTQMGQEVILRCVPISNHLYFYWYRQILGQKVEFLVSFYNNEISEKSEIFDDQFSVERPDGSNFTLKIRSTKLEDSAMYFCASSGRGGITDTQYFGPGTRLTVL.

The CDR3 DNA reads TGTGCCAGCAGCGACCATCGGGTGAACCCTGCGAACACCGGGGAGCTGTTTTTT. Residues: CASSDHRVNPANTGELFF. V usage is TRBV7-3 and J usage is TRBJ2-2; D remains ambiguous. The germline gives CDR1 SGHTA, CDR2 FQGTGA. V was trimmed by 5 bases and J by 0 bases, leaving 19 bases between them. This CDR3 has 18 residues.

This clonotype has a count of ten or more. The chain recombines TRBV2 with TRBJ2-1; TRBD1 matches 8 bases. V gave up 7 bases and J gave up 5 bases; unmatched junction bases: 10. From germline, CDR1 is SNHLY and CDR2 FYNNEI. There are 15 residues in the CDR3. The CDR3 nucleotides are TGTGCCAGCACCGCTAGGACAGGGACGAACAATGAGCAGTTCTTC. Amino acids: CASTARTGTNNEQFF.

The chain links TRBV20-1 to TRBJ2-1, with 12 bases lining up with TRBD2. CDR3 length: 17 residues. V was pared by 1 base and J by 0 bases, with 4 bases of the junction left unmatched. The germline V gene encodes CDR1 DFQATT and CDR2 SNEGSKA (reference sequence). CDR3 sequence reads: CSARGLAGASSYNEQFF. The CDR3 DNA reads TGCAGTGCTAGAGGACTAGCGGGAGCCAGCTCCTACAATGAGCAGTTCTTC.

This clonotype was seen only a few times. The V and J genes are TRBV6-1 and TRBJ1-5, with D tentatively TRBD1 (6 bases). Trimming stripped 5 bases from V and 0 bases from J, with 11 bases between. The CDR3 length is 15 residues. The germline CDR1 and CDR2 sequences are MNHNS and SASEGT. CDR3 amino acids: CASSFRQDSNQPQHF. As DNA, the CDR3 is TGTGCCAGCAGTTTTCGACAGGATAGCAATCAGCCCCAGCATTTT.

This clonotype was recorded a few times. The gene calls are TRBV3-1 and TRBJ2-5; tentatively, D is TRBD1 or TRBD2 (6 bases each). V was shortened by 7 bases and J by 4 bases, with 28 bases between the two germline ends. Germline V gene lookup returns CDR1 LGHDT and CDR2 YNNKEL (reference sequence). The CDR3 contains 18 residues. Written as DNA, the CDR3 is TGTGCCAGCATCCGAAACACAAAAGAGGGGGGCGAAGGAGAGACCCAGTACTTC. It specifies CASIRNTKEGGEGETQYF.

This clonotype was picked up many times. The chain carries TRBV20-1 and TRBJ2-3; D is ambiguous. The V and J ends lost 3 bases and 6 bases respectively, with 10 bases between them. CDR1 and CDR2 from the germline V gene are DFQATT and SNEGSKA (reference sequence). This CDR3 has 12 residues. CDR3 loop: CSARPDHDTQYF. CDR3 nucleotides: TGCAGTGCTAGGCCCGATCACGATACGCAGTATTTT.

This CDR3 is CAWSGTSTEQYF. The CDR3 DNA reads TGTGCCTGGAGTGGGACTAGCACCGAGCAGTACTTC. The chain combines TRBV30 with TRBJ2-7; TRBD2 matches 8 bases. CDR3 length: 12 amino acids. Germline loops: CDR1 GTSNPN, CDR2 SVGIG (reference sequence). V trimming: 1 base; J trimming: 6 bases; junction bases outside the gene matches: 2.

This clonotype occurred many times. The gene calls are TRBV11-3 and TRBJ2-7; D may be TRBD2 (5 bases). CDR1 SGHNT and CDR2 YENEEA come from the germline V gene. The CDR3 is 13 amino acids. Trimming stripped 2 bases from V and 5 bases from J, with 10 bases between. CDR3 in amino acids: CASSLSLADEQYF. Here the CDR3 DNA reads TGTGCCAGCAGCTTATCCCTAGCCGACGAGCAGTACTTC.

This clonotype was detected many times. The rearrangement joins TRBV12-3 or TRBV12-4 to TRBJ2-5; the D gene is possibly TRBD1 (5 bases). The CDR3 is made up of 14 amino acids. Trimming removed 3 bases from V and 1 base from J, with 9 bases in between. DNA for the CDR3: TGTGCCAGCAGTTTGTCAGGGATCCAAGAGACCCAGTACTTC. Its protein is CASSLSGIQETQYF.

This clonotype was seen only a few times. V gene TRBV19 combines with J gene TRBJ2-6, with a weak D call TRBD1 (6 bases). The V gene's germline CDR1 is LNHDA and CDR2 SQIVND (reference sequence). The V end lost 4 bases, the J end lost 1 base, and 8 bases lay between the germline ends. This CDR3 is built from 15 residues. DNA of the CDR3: TGTGCCAGTAGTACCAGGGGTTCTGGGGCCAACGTCCTGACTTTC. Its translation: CASSTRGSGANVLTF.